This T cell receptor (beta chain) was profiled in a study of blood T cell repertoires in COVID-19. At the level of the study: Whether acute or convalescent, the COVID-19 samples came from the United States, Italy and Spain. PBMCs, B-cell-depleted T cells, or T cells provided the cDNA or gDNA that made up the material.

Original data processing: Estimated nucleated cell counts came from reference gene primer amplification. Profiled with immunoSEQ multiplex PCR; TCRdb holds only in-frame clones, not every one. D and trimming come from the DNA, and the V and J calls and clone size come from that table. The sample holds some 390,000 clones, approximately 86% seen once. This CDR3 spans 16 amino acids. CDR1 and CDR2 from the germline V gene are SGHAT and FQNNGV. Trimming pared 5 bases from V and 0 bases from J, leaving 14 bases between. The receptor comes from a human donor in a cohort sampled during active COVID-19. The chain links TRBV11-2 to TRBJ2-1; D is possibly TRBD1 (5 bases). Sequencing was carried out using peripheral blood. The CDR3 spells CASSVDRKPSYNEQFF. The CDR3 nucleotides are TGTGCCAGCAGCGTCGACAGAAAACCCTCCTACAATGAGCAGTTCTTC.